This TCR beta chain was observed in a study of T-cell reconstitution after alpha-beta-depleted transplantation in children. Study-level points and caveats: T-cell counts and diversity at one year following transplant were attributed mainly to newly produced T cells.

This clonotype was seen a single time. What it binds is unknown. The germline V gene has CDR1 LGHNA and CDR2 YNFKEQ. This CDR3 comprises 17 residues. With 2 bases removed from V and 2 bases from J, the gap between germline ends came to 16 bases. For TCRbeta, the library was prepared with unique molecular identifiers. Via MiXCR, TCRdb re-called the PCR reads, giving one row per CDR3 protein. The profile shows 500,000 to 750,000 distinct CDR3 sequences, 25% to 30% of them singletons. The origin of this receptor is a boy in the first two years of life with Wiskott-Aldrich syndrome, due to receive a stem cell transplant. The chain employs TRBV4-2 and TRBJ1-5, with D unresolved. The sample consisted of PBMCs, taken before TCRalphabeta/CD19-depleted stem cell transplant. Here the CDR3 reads CASSQRSGLDGNQPQHF. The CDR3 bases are TGTGCCAGCAGCCAAAGATCGGGGTTGGATGGCAATCAGCCCCAGCATTTT.